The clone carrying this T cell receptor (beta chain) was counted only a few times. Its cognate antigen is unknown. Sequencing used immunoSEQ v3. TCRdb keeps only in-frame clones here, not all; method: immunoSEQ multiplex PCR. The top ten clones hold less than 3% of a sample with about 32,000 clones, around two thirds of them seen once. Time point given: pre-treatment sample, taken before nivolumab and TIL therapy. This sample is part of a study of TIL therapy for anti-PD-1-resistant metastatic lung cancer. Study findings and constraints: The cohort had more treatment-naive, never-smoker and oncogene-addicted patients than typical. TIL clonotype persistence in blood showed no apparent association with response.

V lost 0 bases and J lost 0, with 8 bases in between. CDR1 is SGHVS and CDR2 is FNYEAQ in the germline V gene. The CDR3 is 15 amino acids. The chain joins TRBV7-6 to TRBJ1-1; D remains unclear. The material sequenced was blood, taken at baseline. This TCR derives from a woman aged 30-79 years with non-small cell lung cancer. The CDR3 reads CASSLAGNMNTEAFF. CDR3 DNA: TGTGCCAGCAGCTTAGCAGGGAACATGAACACTGAAGCTTTCTTT.